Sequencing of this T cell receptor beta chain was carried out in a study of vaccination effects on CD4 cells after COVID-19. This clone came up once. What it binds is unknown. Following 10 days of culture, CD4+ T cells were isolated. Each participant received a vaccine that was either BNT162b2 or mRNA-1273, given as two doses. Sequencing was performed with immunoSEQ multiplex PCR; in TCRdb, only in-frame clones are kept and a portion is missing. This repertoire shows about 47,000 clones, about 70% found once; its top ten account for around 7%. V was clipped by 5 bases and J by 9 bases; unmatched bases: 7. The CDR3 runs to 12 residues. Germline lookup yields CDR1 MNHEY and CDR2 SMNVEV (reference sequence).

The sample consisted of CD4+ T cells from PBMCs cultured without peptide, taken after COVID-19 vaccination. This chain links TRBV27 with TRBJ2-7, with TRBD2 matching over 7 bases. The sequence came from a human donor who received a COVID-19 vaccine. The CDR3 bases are TGTGCCAGCAGTCCCCCGACTAGCCGGCAGTACTTC. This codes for CASSPPTSRQYF.